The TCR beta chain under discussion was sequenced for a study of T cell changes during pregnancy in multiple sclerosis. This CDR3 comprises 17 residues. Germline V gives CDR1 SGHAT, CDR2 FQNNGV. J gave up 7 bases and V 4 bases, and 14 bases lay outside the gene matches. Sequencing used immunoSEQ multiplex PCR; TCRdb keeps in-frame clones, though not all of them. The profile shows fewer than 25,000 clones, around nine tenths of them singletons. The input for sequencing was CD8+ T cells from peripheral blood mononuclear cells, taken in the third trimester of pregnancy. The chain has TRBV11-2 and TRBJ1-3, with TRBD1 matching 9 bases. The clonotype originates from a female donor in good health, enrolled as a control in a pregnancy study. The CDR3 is CASSSGQGIIGGNTIYF. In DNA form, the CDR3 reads TGTGCCAGCAGCTCAGGACAGGGGATAATCGGTGGGAACACCATATATTTT.